Listed below are T cell receptor beta chains from one sample, sequenced in a study of yellow fever vaccine responses in identical twins. TCRdb re-analysed the RT-PCR reads in MiXCR, keeping a single row per CDR3 protein. This sample has about 19,000 distinct CDR3 sequences, with 65% to 85% found just once. Sequencing was performed on T cells from blood (PBMCs), unsorted or a sorted subset (not recorded which), taken before or after yellow fever vaccination (not recorded which). The origin of the receptors is a woman between 18 and 29 years old who received the yellow fever vaccine. CDR3s include the opening cysteine and the closing phenylalanine or tryptophan. The D gene is left open where the match is weak. Size is stated for part of the rows, as once, few or many counts, or as a class when the clone is expanded.

D gene	J gene	V gene	clone size	CDR3 DNA	CDR3 protein
NA	TRBJ2-7	TRBV7-9	NA	TGTGCCAGCAGCCCCTCTCCGGGGGCCGAGCAGTACTTC	CASSPSPGAEQYF
TRBD1	TRBJ2-1	TRBV4-3	once	TGCGCCAGCAGCCAAGGGTGGACAGGGACAGAAAATGAGCAGTTCTTC	CASSQGWTGTENEQFF
NA	TRBJ2-3	TRBV20-1	NA	TGCAGTGCGAAACACGGGGGGCCAGATACGCAGTATTTT	CSAKHGGPDTQYF
NA	TRBJ2-5	TRBV19	NA	TGTGCCAGTAGGAGCCAAGAGACCCAGTACTTC	CASRSQETQYF
TRBD1	TRBJ2-3	TRBV28	few	TGTGCCAGCAGGCCTACAGGGGTTCGGAGCACAGATACGCAGTATTTT	CASRPTGVRSTDTQYF
TRBD1	TRBJ1-6	TRBV28	few	TGTGCCAGCAGTCGCGGGACAGGGGGCGCGAGTAATTCACCCCTCCACTTT	CASSRGTGGASNSPLHF
NA	TRBJ2-1	TRBV14	NA	TGTGCCAGCAGCCAAATAGGGGGTGGCGAGCAGTTCTTC	CASSQIGGGEQFF
NA	TRBJ2-7	TRBV18	NA	TGTGCCAGCTCAGGGCTATACGAGCAGTACTTC	CASSGLYEQYF
TRBD2	TRBJ2-1	TRBV9	NA	TGTGCCAGCAGCGTAACTAGCGGCACGTACAATGAGCAGTTCTTC	CASSVTSGTYNEQFF
NA	TRBJ2-3	TRBV24-1	NA	TGTGCCACTCGCGACCGGACAGATACGCAGTATTTT	CATRDRTDTQYF